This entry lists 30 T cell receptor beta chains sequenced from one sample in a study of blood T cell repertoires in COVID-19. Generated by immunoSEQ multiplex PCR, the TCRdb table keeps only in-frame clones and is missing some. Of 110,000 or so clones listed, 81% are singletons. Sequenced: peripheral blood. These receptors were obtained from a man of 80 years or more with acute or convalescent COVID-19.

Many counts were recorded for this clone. CDR3 bases: TGTGCCAGCAGCCAAGGGAGGTACACCGGGGAGCTGTTTTTT. Translated: CASSQGRYTGELFF. This chain connects TRBV14 to TRBJ2-2, with D perhaps matching TRBD2 (5 bases). This CDR3 is built from 14 residues. The V end lost 1 base, the J end lost 3 bases, and 6 bases lay between the germline ends. Germline CDR1 reads SGHDN; CDR2 reads FVKESK.

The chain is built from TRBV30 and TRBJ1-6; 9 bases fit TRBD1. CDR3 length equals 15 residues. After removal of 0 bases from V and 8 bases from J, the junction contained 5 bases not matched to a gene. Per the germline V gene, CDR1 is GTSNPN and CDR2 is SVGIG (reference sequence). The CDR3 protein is CAWSVQQGAYSPLHF. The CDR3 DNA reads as TGTGCCTGGAGTGTACAACAGGGGGCGTATTCACCCCTCCACTTT. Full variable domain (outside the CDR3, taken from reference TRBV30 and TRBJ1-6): SQTIHQWPATLVQPVGSPLSLECTVEGTSNPNLYWYRQAAGRGLQLLFYSVGIGQISSEVPQNLSASRPQDRQFILSSKKLLLSDSGFYLCAWSVQQGAYSPLHFGNGTRLTVT.

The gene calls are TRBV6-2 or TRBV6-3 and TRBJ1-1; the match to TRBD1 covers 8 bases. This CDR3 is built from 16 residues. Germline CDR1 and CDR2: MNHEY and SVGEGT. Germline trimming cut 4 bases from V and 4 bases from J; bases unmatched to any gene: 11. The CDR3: CASSSVPGQGGTEAFF. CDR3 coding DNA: TGTGCCAGCAGTTCCGTCCCCGGACAGGGAGGCACTGAAGCTTTCTTT.

Here the CDR3 DNA reads TGTGCCAGCAGTAGCGGGAGGCCAGATACGCAGTATTTT. Its translation: CASSSGRPDTQYF. The chain recombines TRBV12-3 or TRBV12-4 with TRBJ2-3; 9 bases match TRBD2. J lost 4 bases, V lost 5 bases, and 1 base had no gene match. The CDR3 loop spans 13 amino acids.

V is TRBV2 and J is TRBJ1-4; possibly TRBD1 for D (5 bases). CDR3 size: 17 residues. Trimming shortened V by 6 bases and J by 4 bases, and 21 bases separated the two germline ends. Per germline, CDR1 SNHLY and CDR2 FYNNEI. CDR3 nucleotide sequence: TGTGCCAGCAGCCCCAGCGGGGCGCGGGCCATTAATGAAAAACTGTTTTTT. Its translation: CASSPSGARAINEKLFF.

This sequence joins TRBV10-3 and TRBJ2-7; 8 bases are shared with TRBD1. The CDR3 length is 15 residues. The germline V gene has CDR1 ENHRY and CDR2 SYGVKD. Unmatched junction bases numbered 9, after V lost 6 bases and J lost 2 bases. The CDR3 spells CAIRGGQGIPYEQYF. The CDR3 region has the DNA TGTGCCATCAGGGGAGGACAGGGTATCCCCTACGAGCAGTACTTC.

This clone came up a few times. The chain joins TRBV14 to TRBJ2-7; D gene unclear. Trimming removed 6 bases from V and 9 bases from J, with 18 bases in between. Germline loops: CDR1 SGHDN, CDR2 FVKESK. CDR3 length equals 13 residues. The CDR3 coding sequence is TGTGCCAGCAGTCCTCAGCGACTGTCGGGGCAGTACTTC. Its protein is CASSPQRLSGQYF.

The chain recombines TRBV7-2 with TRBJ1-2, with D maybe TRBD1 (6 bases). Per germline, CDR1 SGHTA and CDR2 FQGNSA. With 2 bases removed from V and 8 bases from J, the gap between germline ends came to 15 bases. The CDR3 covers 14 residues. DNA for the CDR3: TGTGCCAGCAGCTTAATACAGGGCAGGGAGGGCTACACCTTC. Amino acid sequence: CASSLIQGREGYTF.

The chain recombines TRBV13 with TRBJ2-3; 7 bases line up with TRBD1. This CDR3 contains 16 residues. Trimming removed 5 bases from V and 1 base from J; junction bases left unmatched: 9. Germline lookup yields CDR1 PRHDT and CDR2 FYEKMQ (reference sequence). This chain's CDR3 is CASSRSTGIRTDTQYF. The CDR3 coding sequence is TGTGCCAGCAGCCGATCGACAGGGATCCGCACAGATACGCAGTATTTT.

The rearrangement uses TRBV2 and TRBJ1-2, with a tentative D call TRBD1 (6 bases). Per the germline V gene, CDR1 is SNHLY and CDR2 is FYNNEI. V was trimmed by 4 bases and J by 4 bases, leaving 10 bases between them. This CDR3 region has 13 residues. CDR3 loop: CASSGQGLYGYTF. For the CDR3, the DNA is TGTGCCAGCAGTGGGCAGGGGCTCTATGGCTACACCTTC.

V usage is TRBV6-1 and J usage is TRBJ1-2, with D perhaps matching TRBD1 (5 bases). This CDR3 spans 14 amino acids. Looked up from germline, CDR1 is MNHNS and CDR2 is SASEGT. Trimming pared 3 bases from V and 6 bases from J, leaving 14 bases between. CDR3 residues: CASSDSREEDGYTF. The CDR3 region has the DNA TGTGCCAGCAGTGATAGCAGGGAAGAGGATGGCTACACCTTC.

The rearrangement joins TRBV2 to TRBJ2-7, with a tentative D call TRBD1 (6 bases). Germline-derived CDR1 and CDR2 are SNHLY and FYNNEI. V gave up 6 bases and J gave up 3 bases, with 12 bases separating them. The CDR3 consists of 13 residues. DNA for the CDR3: TGTGCCAGCAGCGTCGGGACACTCTACGAGCAGTACTTC. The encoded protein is CASSVGTLYEQYF.

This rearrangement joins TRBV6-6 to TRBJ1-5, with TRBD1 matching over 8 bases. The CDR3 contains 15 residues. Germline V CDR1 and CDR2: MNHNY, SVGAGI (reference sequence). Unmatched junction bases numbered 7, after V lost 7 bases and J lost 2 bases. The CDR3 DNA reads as TGTGCCAGCACCCCCGGACAGGGCCGCAATCAGCCCCAGCATTTT. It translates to CASTPGQGRNQPQHF.

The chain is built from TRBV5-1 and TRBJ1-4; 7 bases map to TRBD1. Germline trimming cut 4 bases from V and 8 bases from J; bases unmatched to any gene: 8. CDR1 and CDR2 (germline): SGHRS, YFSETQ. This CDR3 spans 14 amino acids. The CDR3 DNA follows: TGCGCCAGCAGCCTACAGGGGAATCAGGAAAAACTGTTTTTT. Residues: CASSLQGNQEKLFF.

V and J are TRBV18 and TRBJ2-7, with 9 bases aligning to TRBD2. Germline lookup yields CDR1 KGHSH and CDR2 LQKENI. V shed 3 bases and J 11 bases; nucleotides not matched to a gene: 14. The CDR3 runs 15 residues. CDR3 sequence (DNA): TGTGCCAGCTCACCGCGCGGGTTGGTAGCGGGAGAAAAGTACTTC. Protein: CASSPRGLVAGEKYF. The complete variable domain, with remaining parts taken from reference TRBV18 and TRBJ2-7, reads NAGVMQNPRHLVRRRGQEARLRCSPMKGHSHVYWYRQLPEEGLKFMVYLQKENIIDESGMPKERFSAEFPKEGPSILRIQQVVRGDSAAYFCASSPRGLVAGEKYFGPGTRLTVT.

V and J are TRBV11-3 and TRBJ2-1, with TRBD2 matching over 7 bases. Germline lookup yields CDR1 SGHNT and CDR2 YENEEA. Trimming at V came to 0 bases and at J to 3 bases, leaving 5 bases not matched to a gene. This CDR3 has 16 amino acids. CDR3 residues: CASSLDSGLIYNEQFF. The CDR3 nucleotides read TGTGCCAGCAGCTTAGATTCGGGACTAATCTACAATGAGCAGTTCTTC.

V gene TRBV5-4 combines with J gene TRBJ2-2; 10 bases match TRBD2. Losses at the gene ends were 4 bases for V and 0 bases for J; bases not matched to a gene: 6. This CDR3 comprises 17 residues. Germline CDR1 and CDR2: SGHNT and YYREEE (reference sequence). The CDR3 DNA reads TGTGCCAGCAGCGGGCTAGCGGGAGCCTCGAACACCGGGGAGCTGTTTTTT. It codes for CASSGLAGASNTGELFF. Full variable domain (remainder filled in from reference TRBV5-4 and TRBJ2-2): ETGVTQSPTHLIKTRGQQVTLRCSSQSGHNTVSWYQQALGQGPQFIFQYYREEENGRGNFPPRFSGLQFPNYSSELNVNALELDDSALYLCASSGLAGASNTGELFFGEGSRLTVL.

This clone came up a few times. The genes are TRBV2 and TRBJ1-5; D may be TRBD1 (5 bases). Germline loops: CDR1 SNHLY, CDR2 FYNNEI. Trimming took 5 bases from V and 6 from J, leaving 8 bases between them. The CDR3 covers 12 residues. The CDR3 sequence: CASSQGGQPQHF. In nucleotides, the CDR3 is TGTGCCAGCAGTCAGGGCGGTCAGCCCCAGCATTTT.

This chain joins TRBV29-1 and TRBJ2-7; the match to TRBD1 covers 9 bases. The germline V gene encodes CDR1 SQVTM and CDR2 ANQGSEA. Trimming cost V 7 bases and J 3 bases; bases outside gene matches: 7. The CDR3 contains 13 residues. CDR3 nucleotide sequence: TGCAGCGCCGCGGGGACAGGGATCTACGAGCAGTACTTC. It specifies CSAAGTGIYEQYF.

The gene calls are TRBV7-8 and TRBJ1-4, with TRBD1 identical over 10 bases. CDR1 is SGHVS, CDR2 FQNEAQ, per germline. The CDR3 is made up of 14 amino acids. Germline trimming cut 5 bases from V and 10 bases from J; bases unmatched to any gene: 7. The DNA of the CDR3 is TGTGCCAGCAGCCTACGGGACAGGGGAGGAAAACTGTTTTTT. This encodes CASSLRDRGGKLFF.

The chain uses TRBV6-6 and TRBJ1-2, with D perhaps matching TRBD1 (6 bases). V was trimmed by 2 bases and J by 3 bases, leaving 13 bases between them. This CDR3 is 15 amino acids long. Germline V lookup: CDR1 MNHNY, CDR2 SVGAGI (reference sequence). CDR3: CASSYNQGNDYGYTF. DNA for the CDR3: TGTGCCAGCAGTTACAATCAGGGGAACGACTATGGCTACACCTTC.

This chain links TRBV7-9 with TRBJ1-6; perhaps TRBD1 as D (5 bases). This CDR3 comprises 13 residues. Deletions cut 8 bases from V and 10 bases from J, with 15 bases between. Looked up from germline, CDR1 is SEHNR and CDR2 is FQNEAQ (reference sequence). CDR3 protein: CASGRQPRSPLHF. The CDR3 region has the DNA TGTGCCAGCGGGCGACAGCCTCGGTCACCCCTCCACTTT.

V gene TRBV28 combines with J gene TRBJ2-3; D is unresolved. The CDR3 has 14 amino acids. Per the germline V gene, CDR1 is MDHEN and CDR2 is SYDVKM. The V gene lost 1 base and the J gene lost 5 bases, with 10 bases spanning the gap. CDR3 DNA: TGTGCCAGCAGTTTATTTATAGTTGGAGATACGCAGTATTTT. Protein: CASSLFIVGDTQYF. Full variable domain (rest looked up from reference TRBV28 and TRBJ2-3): DVKVTQSSRYLVKRTGEKVFLECVQDMDHENMFWYRQDPGLGLRLIYFSYDVKMKEKGDIPEGYSVSREKKERFSLILESASTNQTSMYLCASSLFIVGDTQYFGPGTRLTVL.

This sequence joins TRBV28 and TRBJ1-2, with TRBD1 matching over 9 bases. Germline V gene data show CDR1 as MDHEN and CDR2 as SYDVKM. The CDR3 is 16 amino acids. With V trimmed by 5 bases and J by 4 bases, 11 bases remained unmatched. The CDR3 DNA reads TGTGCCAGCAGTGCTACTCCGGGACAGGGCTTCTATGGCTACACCTTC. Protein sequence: CASSATPGQGFYGYTF.

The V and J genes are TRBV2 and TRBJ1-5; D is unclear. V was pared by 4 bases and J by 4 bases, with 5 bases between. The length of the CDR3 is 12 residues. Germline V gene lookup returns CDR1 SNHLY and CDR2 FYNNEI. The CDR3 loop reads CASSVSNQPQHF. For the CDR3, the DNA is TGTGCCAGCAGTGTTTCGAATCAGCCCCAGCATTTT.

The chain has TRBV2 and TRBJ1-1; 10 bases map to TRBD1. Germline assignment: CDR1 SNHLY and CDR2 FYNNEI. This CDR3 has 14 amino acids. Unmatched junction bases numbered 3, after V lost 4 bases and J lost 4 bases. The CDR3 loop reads CASSGTGGTTEAFF. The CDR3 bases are TGTGCCAGCAGTGGGACAGGGGGGACCACTGAAGCTTTCTTT.

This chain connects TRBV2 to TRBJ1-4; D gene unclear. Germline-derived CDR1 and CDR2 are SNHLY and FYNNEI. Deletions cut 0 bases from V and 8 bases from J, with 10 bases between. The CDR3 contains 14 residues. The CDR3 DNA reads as TGTGCCAGCAGTGAAGCGTCTGCGGAGGAAAAACTGTTTTTT. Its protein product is CASSEASAEEKLFF.

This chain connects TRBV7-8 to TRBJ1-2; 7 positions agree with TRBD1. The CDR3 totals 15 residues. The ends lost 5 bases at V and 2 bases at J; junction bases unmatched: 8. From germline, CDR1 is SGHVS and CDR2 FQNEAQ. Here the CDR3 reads CASSPTLGGNYGYTF. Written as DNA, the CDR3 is TGTGCCAGCAGCCCGACCCTAGGGGGCAACTATGGCTACACCTTC.

The CDR3 bases are TGCGCCAGCAGCTTTACAGGGACAGACAACACTGAAGCTTTCTTT. This codes for CASSFTGTDNTEAFF. The chain is built from TRBV5-1 and TRBJ1-1, with 7 bases that match TRBD1. Germline values: CDR1 SGHRS, CDR2 YFSETQ. The J segment lost 2 bases and the V segment lost 2 bases, leaving 6 bases of the junction unmatched. The CDR3 covers 15 residues.

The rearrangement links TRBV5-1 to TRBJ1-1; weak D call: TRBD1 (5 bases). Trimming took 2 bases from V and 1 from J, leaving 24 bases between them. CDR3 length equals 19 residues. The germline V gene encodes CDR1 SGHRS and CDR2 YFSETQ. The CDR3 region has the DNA TGCGCCAGCAGCTTAGGAGCAGGGAAGGTGCGAGCGGGGAACACTGAAGCTTTCTTT. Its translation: CASSLGAGKVRAGNTEAFF.